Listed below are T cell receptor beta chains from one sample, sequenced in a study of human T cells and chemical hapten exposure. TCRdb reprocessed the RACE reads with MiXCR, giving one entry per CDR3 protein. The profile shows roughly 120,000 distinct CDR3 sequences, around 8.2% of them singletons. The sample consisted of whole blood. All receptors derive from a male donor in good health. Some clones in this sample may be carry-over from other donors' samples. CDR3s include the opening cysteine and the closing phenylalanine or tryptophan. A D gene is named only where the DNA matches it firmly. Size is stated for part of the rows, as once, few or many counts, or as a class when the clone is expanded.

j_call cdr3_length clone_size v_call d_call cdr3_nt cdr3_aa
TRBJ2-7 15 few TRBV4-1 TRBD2 TGCGCCAGCAGCCTGGGACTAGCGGGGGCGGGGGAGCAGTACTTC CASSLGLAGAGEQYF
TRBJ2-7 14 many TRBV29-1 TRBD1 TGCAGCGGGACAGGGGGCGCATTCCCTTACGAGCAGTACTTC CSGTGGAFPYEQYF
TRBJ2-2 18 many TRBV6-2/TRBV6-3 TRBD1 TGTGCCAGCAGTCTTCCTACAGGGGGCTTCGCGAACACCGGGGAGCTGTTTTTT CASSLPTGGFANTGELFF
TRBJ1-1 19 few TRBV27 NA TGTGCCAGCAGTTTGGTGGCCCCCAACTCGGGGCTTTTGAACACTGAAGCTTTCTTT CASSLVAPNSGLLNTEAFF
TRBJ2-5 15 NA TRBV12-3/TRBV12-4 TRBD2 TGTGCCAGCAGTTTATATGGACTAGCGGGCGAGACCCAGTACTTC CASSLYGLAGETQYF
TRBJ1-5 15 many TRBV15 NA TGTGCCACCAGCAGAGCAGGAGGTAGCAATCAGCCCCAGCATTTT CATSRAGGSNQPQHF
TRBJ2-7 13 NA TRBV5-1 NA TGCGCCAGCAGCTTGGAGTGGCCCTACGAGCAGTACTTC CASSLEWPYEQYF
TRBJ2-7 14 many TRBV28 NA TGTGCCAGCAGCTTGGGGGGGGACAGCTACGAGCAGTACTTC CASSLGGDSYEQYF
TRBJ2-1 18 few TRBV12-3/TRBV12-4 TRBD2 TGTGCCAGCAGTTTAAGTCTAGCGGGGGGTGGGTCCTACAATGAGCAGTTCTTC CASSLSLAGGGSYNEQFF
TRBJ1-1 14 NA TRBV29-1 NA TGCAGCGTGCCCAGGGGTTCCCAGAACACTGAAGCTTTCTTT CSVPRGSQNTEAFF
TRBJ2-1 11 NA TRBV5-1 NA TGCGCCAGCAGCTTCCTCAATGAGCAGTTCTTC CASSFLNEQFF
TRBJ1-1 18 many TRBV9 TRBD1 TGTGCCAGCAGCGTAGGCTTTCTACTGACAGGGGGAGTTGGTGAAGCTTTCTTT CASSVGFLLTGGVGEAFF
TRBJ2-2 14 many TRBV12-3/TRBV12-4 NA TGTGCCAGCAGCTCCGGAGGGGCGGCCGGGGAGCTGTTTTTT CASSSGGAAGELFF
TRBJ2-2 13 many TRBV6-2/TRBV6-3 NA TGTGCCAGCAGTTGGTATATTGCCGGGGAGCTGTTTTTT CASSWYIAGELFF
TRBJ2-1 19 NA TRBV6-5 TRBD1 TGTGCCAGCAGTCCACTGCTGCTGGGACAGGGGGGGTCCTACAATGAGCAGTTCTTC CASSPLLLGQGGSYNEQFF
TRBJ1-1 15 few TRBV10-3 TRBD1 TGTGCCATCAGCTCTCAGGGGGCTAGGGACACTGAAGCTTTCTTT CAISSQGARDTEAFF
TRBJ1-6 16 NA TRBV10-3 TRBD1 TGTGCCATCAGTGGGGACAGGCCAGGGAGTAATTCACCCCTCCACTTT CAISGDRPGSNSPLHF
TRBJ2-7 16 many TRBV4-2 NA TGTGCCAGCAGCCAAGCCCGAGGGGCGGAGGCCTACGAGCAGTACTTC CASSQARGAEAYEQYF
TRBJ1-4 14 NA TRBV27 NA TGTGCCTCCAAGTCCCGACCTTCTTCTGAAAAACTGTTTTTT CASKSRPSSEKLFF
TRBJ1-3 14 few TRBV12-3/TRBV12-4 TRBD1 TGTGCCAGCAGTCCAAGGACAGGGGGGAACACCATATATTTT CASSPRTGGNTIYF
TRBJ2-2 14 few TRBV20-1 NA TGCAGTGCCCCTGGGTGGGGAGACACCGGGGAGCTGTTTTTT CSAPGWGDTGELFF
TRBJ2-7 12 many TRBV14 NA TGTGCCAGCAGCCAAGTCAGTTACGAGCAGTACTTC CASSQVSYEQYF
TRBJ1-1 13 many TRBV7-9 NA TGTGCCAGCAGCTTAACAGTGAACACTGAAGCTTTCTTT CASSLTVNTEAFF